A selection of T cell receptor beta chains follows, all from one sample in a study of T cell responses to AZD1222 COVID-19 vaccine. Some clones are missing from TCRdb's copy, which holds only in-frame ones; the method was immunoSEQ multiplex PCR. The top ten hold just over 8% of the sample, which has 85,000 to 100,000 clones, roughly 90% seen once. The sequencing here drew on peripheral blood, taken 28 days after the second AZD1222 dose. These receptors were obtained from an adult who received the AZD1222 COVID-19 vaccine. CDR3s include the opening cysteine and the closing phenylalanine or tryptophan. The order of the fields is J gene, V gene, CDR3 length, D gene, clone size, CDR3 DNA, CDR3 protein. D genes are given only for firm matches. Rows give clone size only sometimes, using once, few, many, or a class for an expanded clone.

TRBJ2-2 | TRBV5-1 | 13 | . | . | TGCGCCAGCAAGGAGGGGAACACCGGGGAGCTGTTTTTT | CASKEGNTGELFF
TRBJ2-1 | TRBV28 | 16 | . | . | TGTGCCAGCAGTCCGACAGTGAACACCCCCTACAATGAGCAGTTCTTC | CASSPTVNTPYNEQFF
TRBJ1-2 | TRBV7-2 | 14 | . | . | TGTGCCAGCAGCTTAGATGAGGTAATCGATGGCTACACCTTC | CASSLDEVIDGYTF
TRBJ2-1 | TRBV11-1 | 14 | TRBD2 | once | TGTGCCAGCGGACCGGGACTAGCCTACAATGAGCAGTTCTTC | CASGPGLAYNEQFF
TRBJ2-7 | TRBV9 | 14 | . | . | TGTGCCAGCAGCGAGGGGGGTACGGGTACTGGGCAGTACTTC | CASSEGGTGTGQYF
TRBJ2-1 | TRBV19 | 15 | TRBD2 | . | TGTGCCAGTCGACCTCTAGCGGGAGTCGGGAATGAGCAGTTCTTC | CASRPLAGVGNEQFF
TRBJ2-7 | TRBV12-3/TRBV12-4 | 13 | . | . | TGTGCCAGCAGTTTATCAGGGTCCTACGAGCAGTACTTC | CASSLSGSYEQYF
TRBJ1-2 | TRBV19 | 12 | . | . | TGTGCCAGTACAGGGTTGAGCGCTGGCTACACCTTC | CASTGLSAGYTF
TRBJ2-7 | TRBV25-1 | 13 | . | . | TGTGCCAGCAGTGAATACCCCGGGTACGAGCAGTACTTC | CASSEYPGYEQYF
TRBJ1-4 | TRBV6-5 | 14 | TRBD1 | . | TGTGCCAGCAGCCGGACAGGGCCAAATGAAAAACTGTTTTTT | CASSRTGPNEKLFF
TRBJ1-4 | TRBV3-1/TRBV3-2 | 14 | . | . | TGTGCCAGCAGCCGTGAGGGGGAGGGGGAAAAACTGTTTTTT | CASSREGEGEKLFF
TRBJ2-6 | TRBV7-3 | 13 | . | . | TGTGCCAGCAGCCGTTCTGGGGCCAACGTCCTGACTTTC | CASSRSGANVLTF
TRBJ1-4 | TRBV7-2 | 17 | TRBD1 | . | TGTGCCAGCAGCTTATCTGGGAGGGGGCTCAATAATGAAAAACTGTTTTTT | CASSLSGRGLNNEKLFF
TRBJ2-7 | TRBV6-5 | 14 | TRBD1 | . | TGTGCCAGCAGTAACAACAGGGGTGTGGGATCGCAGTACTTC | CASSNNRGVGSQYF
TRBJ2-2 | TRBV6-6 | 14 | TRBD2 | . | TGTGCCAGCAGATTCCGGGGACTAGCGGATGTGCTGTTTTTT | CASRFRGLADVLFF
TRBJ1-4 | TRBV28 | 15 | TRBD1 | . | TGTGCCAGCAGTTTTTACAGGGGAGGAGGTGAAAAACTGTTTTTT | CASSFYRGGGEKLFF
TRBJ1-2 | TRBV2 | 15 | TRBD1 | once | TGTGCCAGCAAGGGGGACAGGGGAACTAACTATGGCTACACCTTC | CASKGDRGTNYGYTF
TRBJ2-1 | TRBV21-1 | 15 | . | . | TGTGCCAGTAGGAAAAGCGACAAGGCCTACAATGAGCAGTTCTTC | CASRKSDKAYNEQFF
TRBJ2-2 | TRBV2 | 16 | TRBD1 | . | TGTGCCAGCAGTGGACAGGGGGGATTGTACACCGGGGAGCTGTTTTTT | CASSGQGGLYTGELFF
TRBJ2-2 | TRBV7-8 | 15 | TRBD2 | . | TGTGCCAGCAGCTTAGGACTAGCGGGTGCCGGGGAGCTGTTTTTT | CASSLGLAGAGELFF
TRBJ2-7 | TRBV27 | 10 | . | . | TGTGCCAGCAGAATCTACGAGCAGTACTTC | CASRIYEQYF
TRBJ2-7 | TRBV11-3 | 19 | . | . | TGTGCCAGCAGCTTAGGGGCAGGGGGCGCGGGAGGCCACTCCTACGAGCAGTACTTC | CASSLGAGGAGGHSYEQYF
TRBJ2-5 | TRBV11-3 | 16 | . | . | TGTGCCAGCAGCTTAGGCGACTGGAGAGGCGAGGAGACCCAGTACTTC | CASSLGDWRGEETQYF
TRBJ1-6 | TRBV9 | 15 | TRBD1 | . | TGTGCCAGCAGCGCGCAGGGGGCGTATTTCTCACCCCTCCACTTT | CASSAQGAYFSPLHF